These 20 T cell receptor beta chains share one sample of origin, sequenced in a study of T cell changes during pregnancy in multiple sclerosis. Assay: immunoSEQ multiplex PCR; the TCRdb copy retains only in-frame clones and omits some. The repertoire holds around 44,000 clones, with 90% as singletons. Material: CD8+ T cells from peripheral blood mononuclear cells, obtained in the first trimester of pregnancy. The receptors were sampled from a female donor with multiple sclerosis, enrolled in a pregnancy study.

The J gene is TRBJ1-2, the V gene TRBV27; D gene uncertain. V was cut by 2 bases and J by 4 bases, with 8 bases left in between. The CDR3 covers 13 residues. Germline CDR1 is MNHEY and CDR2 is SMNVEV (reference sequence). CDR3 nucleotides: TGTGCCAGCAGTTTAGGGCAGACCTATGGCTACACCTTC. This encodes CASSLGQTYGYTF.

This clone was recorded once. V and J are TRBV7-6 and TRBJ1-4; TRBD1 is a possible D gene (5 bases). The length of the CDR3 is 13 residues. Germline values: CDR1 SGHVS, CDR2 FNYEAQ. V dropped 4 bases and J dropped 6 bases, with 9 bases sitting between them. CDR3 sequence: CASSSDSDEKLFF. Written as DNA, the CDR3 is TGTGCCAGCAGCTCAGACAGCGATGAAAAACTGTTTTTT.

The rearrangement links TRBV7-2 to TRBJ2-1; a weak D match, TRBD2 (6 bases). V lost 8 bases, J lost 8 bases, and 31 bases lay in between. Germline V gene sequence: CDR1 SGHTA, CDR2 FQGNSA. This CDR3 comprises 18 residues. As DNA, the CDR3 is TGTGCCAGCGACCTAGATAACTTCGGGCAGTTTTCGGGGGATGAGCAGTTCTTC. Protein sequence: CASDLDNFGQFSGDEQFF.

The rearrangement uses TRBV6-4 and TRBJ2-1; 9 positions match TRBD2. V was pared by 0 bases and J by 7 bases, with 10 bases of the junction left unmatched. There are 17 residues in the CDR3. Germline CDR1 reads MRHNA; CDR2 reads SNTAGT. CDR3 protein: CASSDSTSGGFWNEQFF. The CDR3 DNA follows: TGTGCCAGCAGTGACTCCACAAGCGGGGGGTTTTGGAATGAGCAGTTCTTC.

This chain links TRBV2 with TRBJ2-1; 9 positions match TRBD1. The germline CDR1 and CDR2 sequences are SNHLY and FYNNEI. Trimming at V came to 11 bases and at J to 0 bases, leaving 8 bases not matched to a gene. The CDR3 runs 15 residues. CDR3 DNA sequence: TGTGCCGGACAGGGGATTTTAAGCTCCTACAATGAGCAGTTCTTC. This encodes CAGQGILSSYNEQFF.

The chain couples TRBV6-4 to TRBJ2-3; 10 bases line up with TRBD2. CDR1 is MRHNA and CDR2 is SNTAGT in the germline V gene. The J segment lost 4 bases and the V segment lost 5 bases, leaving 6 bases of the junction unmatched. This CDR3 region has 15 residues. In nucleotides, the CDR3 is TGTGCCAGCAGTATAAGCGGGGGGGCCGCAGATACGCAGTATTTT. Protein: CASSISGGAADTQYF.

The rearrangement joins TRBV11-2 to TRBJ2-5; 7 bases are a match to TRBD2. Trimming at V came to 7 bases and at J to 6 bases, leaving 11 bases not matched to a gene. CDR3 length equals 14 residues. Germline V CDR1 and CDR2: SGHAT, FQNNGV. The CDR3: CASTSRGEGKTQYF. The CDR3 coding sequence is TGTGCCAGCACCTCGCGCGGGGAGGGAAAGACCCAGTACTTC.

The rearrangement joins TRBV19 to TRBJ2-6, with a tentative D call TRBD1 (6 bases). The germline V and J ends were trimmed by 5 bases and 0 bases, with 17 bases remaining between them. The CDR3 is 18 amino acids. CDR1 is LNHDA and CDR2 is SQIVND in the germline V gene (reference sequence). CDR3 DNA sequence: TGTGCCAGTAGTCGGGTCGGACAGACGAGCTCTGGGGCCAACGTCCTGACTTTC. Translation: CASSRVGQTSSGANVLTF. Together with reference TRBV19 and TRBJ2-6, the CDR3 gives the full variable domain: DGGITQSPKYLFRKEGQNVTLSCEQNLNHDAMYWYRQDPGQGLRLIYYSQIVNDFQKGDIAEGYSVSREKKESFPLTVTSAQKNPTAFYLCASSRVGQTSSGANVLTFGAGSRLTVL.

This chain uses TRBV2 with TRBJ1-2; a weak D match, TRBD1 (6 bases). Trimming removed 4 bases at V and 0 bases at J, with 9 bases between. The CDR3 length is 14 residues. The V gene's germline CDR1 is SNHLY and CDR2 FYNNEI. CDR3 sequence: CASSGQVANYGYTF. The CDR3 DNA follows: TGTGCCAGCAGTGGACAGGTAGCTAACTATGGCTACACCTTC.

This chain uses TRBV27 with TRBJ2-5, with D perhaps matching TRBD2 (7 bases). Germline V CDR1 and CDR2: MNHEY, SMNVEV (reference sequence). The length of the CDR3 is 13 residues. With 10 bases removed from V and 5 bases from J, the gap between germline ends came to 17 bases. This CDR3 is CATAGASSETQYF. In DNA form, the CDR3 reads TGTGCCACCGCGGGGGCTAGCTCCGAGACCCAGTACTTC.

This clone came up a few times. The genes are TRBV6-1 and TRBJ1-2, with 11 bases identical to TRBD1. The V and J ends lost 5 bases and 7 bases, in that order; junction bases with no gene match: 9. The CDR3 is 15 residues long. Germline assignment: CDR1 MNHNS and CDR2 SASEGT. For the CDR3, the DNA is TGTGCCAGCAGTAGCGGACAGGGGGCAACCTTTGGCTACACCTTC. Translated, it gives CASSSGQGATFGYTF.

CDR3 in amino acids: CASSFSPGSYEQYF. The CDR3 DNA follows: TGTGCCAGCAGTTTCTCCCCCGGGAGCTACGAGCAGTACTTC. The rearrangement links TRBV6-6 to TRBJ2-7; TRBD2 is a possible D gene (6 bases). The CDR3 length is 14 residues. Deletions cut 4 bases from V and 3 bases from J, with 13 bases between. The germline CDR1 and CDR2 sequences are MNHNY and SVGAGI (reference sequence).

The rearrangement uses TRBV7-9 and TRBJ2-3; 7 bases are shared with TRBD1. V lost 1 base and J lost 2; bases outside the gene matches: 3. The CDR3 runs to 15 residues. Germline CDR1 reads SEHNR; CDR2 reads FQNEAQ (reference sequence). CDR3 coding DNA: TGTGCCAGCAGCTTAGGACAGGGAAACACAGATACGCAGTATTTT. Translated: CASSLGQGNTDTQYF.

V gene TRBV7-6 combines with J gene TRBJ2-5, with TRBD2 matching 9 bases. CDR1 and CDR2 from the germline V gene are SGHVS and FNYEAQ. V dropped 2 bases and J dropped 2; count of bases not matched to a gene: 6. The length of the CDR3 is 16 residues. CDR3 coding DNA: TGTGCCAGCAGCTTAACCCTAGCGGGAAGGCAAGAGACCCAGTACTTC. Amino acids: CASSLTLAGRQETQYF.

The chain joins TRBV2 to TRBJ1-1; 8 bases are shared with TRBD1. CDR1 SNHLY and CDR2 FYNNEI come from the germline V gene. Trimming at V came to 2 bases and at J to 2 bases, leaving 10 bases not matched to a gene. The CDR3 is 17 amino acids. The CDR3 protein is CASSERLQTGVNTEAFF. The CDR3 bases are TGTGCCAGCAGTGAAAGGCTACAGACAGGGGTTAACACTGAAGCTTTCTTT. The full variable domain, rest sourced from reference TRBV2 and TRBJ1-1, is EPEVTQTPSHQVTQMGQEVILRCVPISNHLYFYWYRQILGQKVEFLVSFYNNEISEKSEIFDDQFSVERPDGSNFTLKIRSTKLEDSAMYFCASSERLQTGVNTEAFFGQGTRLTVV.

This clone was seen only a few times. This rearrangement joins TRBV5-6 to TRBJ1-1; perhaps TRBD1 as D (5 bases). This CDR3 is 13 amino acids long. V was trimmed by 5 bases and J by 0 bases, leaving 8 bases between them. Germline V lookup: CDR1 SGHDT, CDR2 YYEEEE. CDR3 coding DNA: TGTGCCAGCAGGACAGAGGTGAACACTGAAGCTTTCTTT. It specifies CASRTEVNTEAFF.

The J gene is TRBJ2-1, the V gene TRBV14; 7 nucleotides align to TRBD2. The CDR3 runs to 13 residues. Germline assignment: CDR1 SGHDN and CDR2 FVKESK. V trimming: 0 bases; J trimming: 12 bases; junction bases outside the gene matches: 5. CDR3 sequence (DNA): TGTGCCAGCAGCCAAGAGGGAGGGAAGGTGCAGTTCTTC. This translates into CASSQEGGKVQFF.

The genes are TRBV11-2 and TRBJ2-5, with 9 bases aligning to TRBD1. This CDR3 is built from 14 residues. Trimming at V came to 5 bases and at J to 5 bases, leaving 6 bases not matched to a gene. Germline CDR1 SGHAT, CDR2 FQNNGV. The CDR3 loop is CASSNGQGLETQYF. CDR3 nucleotides: TGTGCCAGCAGCAACGGACAGGGGTTGGAGACCCAGTACTTC.

J is TRBJ2-5 and V is TRBV5-4; D perhaps matches TRBD2 (6 bases). The ends were cut back, 2 bases at V and 3 bases at J, with 8 bases in the middle. The CDR3 contains 13 residues. Germline loops: CDR1 SGHNT, CDR2 YYREEE (reference sequence). DNA of the CDR3: TGTGCCAGCAGCTTCGGAGGGGAAGAGACCCAGTACTTC. As protein: CASSFGGEETQYF.

This clone was picked up one time. The J gene is TRBJ2-2, the V gene TRBV27, with D maybe TRBD2 (7 bases). Trimming took 6 bases from V and 3 from J, leaving 14 bases between them. The length of the CDR3 is 15 residues. Germline-derived CDR1 and CDR2 are MNHEY and SMNVEV (reference sequence). CDR3 nucleotide sequence: TGTGCCAGCAGCCGGAGGGGGGGGTACACCGGGGAGCTGTTTTTT. It specifies CASSRRGGYTGELFF.